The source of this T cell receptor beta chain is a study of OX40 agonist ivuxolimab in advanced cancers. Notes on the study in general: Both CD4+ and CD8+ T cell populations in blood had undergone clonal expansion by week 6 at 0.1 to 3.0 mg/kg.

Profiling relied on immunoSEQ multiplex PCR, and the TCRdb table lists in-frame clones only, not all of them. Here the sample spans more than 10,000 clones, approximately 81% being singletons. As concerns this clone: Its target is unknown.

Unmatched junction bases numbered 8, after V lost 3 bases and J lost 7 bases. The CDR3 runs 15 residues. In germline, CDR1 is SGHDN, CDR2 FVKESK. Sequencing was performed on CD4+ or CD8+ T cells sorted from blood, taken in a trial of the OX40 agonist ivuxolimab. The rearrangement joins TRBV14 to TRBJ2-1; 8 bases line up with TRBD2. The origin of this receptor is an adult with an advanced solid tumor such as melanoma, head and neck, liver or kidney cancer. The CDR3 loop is CASSQYDGRVNEQFF. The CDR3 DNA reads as TGTGCCAGCAGCCAGTACGACGGGAGGGTTAATGAGCAGTTCTTC. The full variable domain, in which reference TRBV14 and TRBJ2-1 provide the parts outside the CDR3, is EAGVTQFPSHSVIEKGQTVTLRCDPISGHDNLYWYRRVMGKEIKFLLHFVKESKQDESGMPNNRFLAERTGGTYSTLKVQPAELEDSGVYFCASSQYDGRVNEQFFGPGTRLTVL.